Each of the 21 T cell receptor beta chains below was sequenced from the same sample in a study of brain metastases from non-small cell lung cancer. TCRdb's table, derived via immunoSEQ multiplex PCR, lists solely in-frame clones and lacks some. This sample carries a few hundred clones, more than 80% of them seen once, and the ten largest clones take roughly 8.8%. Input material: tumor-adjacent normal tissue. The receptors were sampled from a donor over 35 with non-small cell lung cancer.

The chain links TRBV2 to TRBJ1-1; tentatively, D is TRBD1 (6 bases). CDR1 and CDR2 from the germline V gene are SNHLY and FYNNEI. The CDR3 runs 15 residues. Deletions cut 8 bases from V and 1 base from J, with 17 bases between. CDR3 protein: CASGLPQGKNTEAFF. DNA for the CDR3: TGTGCCAGCGGACTCCCGCAGGGGAAGAACACTGAAGCTTTCTTT.

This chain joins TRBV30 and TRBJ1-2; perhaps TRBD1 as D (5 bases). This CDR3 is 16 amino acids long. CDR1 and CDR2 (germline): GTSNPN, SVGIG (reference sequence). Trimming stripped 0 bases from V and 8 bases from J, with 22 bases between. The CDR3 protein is CAWSVWSSGPFGGYTF. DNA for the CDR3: TGTGCCTGGAGTGTATGGTCGTCGGGGCCCTTCGGGGGCTACACCTTC.

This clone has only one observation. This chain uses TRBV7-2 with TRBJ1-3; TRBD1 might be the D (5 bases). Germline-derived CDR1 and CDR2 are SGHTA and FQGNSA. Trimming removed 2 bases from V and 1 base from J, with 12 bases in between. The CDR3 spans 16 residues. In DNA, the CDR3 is TGTGCCAGCAGCTTACCCCGGGGCCCTTCTGGAAACACCATATATTTT. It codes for CASSLPRGPSGNTIYF.

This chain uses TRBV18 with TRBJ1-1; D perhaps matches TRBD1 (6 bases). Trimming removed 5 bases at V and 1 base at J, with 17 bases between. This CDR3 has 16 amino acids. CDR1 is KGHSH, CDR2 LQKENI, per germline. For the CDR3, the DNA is TGTGCCAGCTCATCCAAGGAAAGGGGGTCGAACACTGAAGCTTTCTTT. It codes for CASSSKERGSNTEAFF.

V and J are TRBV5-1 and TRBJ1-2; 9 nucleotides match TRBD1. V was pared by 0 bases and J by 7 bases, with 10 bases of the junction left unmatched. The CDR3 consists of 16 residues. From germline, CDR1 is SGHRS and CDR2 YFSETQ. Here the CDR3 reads CASSLDPGTGPRGYTF. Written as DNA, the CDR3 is TGCGCCAGCAGCTTGGATCCCGGGACAGGGCCTCGTGGCTACACCTTC.

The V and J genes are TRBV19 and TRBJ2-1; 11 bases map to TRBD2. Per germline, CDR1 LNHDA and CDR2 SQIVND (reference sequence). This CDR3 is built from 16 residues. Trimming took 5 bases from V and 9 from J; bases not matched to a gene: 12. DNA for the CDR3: TGTGCCAGTAGTCGGAATCCTAGCGGGAGGTCTGGTGAGCAGTTCTTC. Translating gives CASSRNPSGRSGEQFF.

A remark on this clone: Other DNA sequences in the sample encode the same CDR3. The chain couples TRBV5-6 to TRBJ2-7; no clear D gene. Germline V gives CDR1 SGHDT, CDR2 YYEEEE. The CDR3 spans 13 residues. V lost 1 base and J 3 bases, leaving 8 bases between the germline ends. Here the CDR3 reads CASSLYGNYEQYF. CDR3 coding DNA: TGTGCCAGCAGCTTGTATGGAAACTACGAGCAGTACTTC.

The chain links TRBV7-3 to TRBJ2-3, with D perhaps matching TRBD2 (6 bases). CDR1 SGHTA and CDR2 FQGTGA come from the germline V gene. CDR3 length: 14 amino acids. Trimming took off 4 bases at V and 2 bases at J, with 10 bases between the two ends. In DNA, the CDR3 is TGTGCCAGCAGCTCGGGACTGTTCACAGATACGCAGTATTTT. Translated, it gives CASSSGLFTDTQYF.

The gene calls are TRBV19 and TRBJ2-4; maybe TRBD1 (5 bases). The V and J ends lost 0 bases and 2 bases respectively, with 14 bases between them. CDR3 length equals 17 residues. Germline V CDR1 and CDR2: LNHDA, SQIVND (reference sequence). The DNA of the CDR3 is TGTGCCAGTAGTATAGATCTAGGGGCTGGGACCAAAAACATTCAGTACTTC. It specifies CASSIDLGAGTKNIQYF.

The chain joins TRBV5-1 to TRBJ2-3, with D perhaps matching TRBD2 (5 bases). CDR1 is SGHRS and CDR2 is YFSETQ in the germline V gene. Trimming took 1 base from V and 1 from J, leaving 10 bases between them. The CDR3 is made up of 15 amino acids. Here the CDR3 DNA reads TGCGCCAGCAGCTTGAGAGGACTGCGCACAGATACGCAGTATTTT. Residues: CASSLRGLRTDTQYF. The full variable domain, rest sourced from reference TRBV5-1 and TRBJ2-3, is KAGVTQTPRYLIKTRGQQVTLSCSPISGHRSVSWYQQTPGQGLQFLFEYFSETQRNKGNFPGRFSGRQFSNSRSEMNVSTLELGDSALYLCASSLRGLRTDTQYFGPGTRLTVL.

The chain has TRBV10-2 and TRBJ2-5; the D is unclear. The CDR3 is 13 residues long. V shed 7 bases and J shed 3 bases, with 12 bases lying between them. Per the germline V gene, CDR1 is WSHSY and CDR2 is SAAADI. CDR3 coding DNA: TGCGCCAGCATCAGCCCTAGTGAAGAGACCCAGTACTTC. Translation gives CASISPSEETQYF.

CDR3 bases: TGTGCCAGCAGTGTCGGGGAACCAGATACGCAGTATTTT. Protein sequence: CASSVGEPDTQYF. J is TRBJ2-3 and V is TRBV2, with D possibly being TRBD2 (5 bases). The CDR3 has 13 amino acids. The V end lost 4 bases, the J end lost 4 bases, and 9 bases lay between the germline ends. Germline CDR1 is SNHLY and CDR2 is FYNNEI.

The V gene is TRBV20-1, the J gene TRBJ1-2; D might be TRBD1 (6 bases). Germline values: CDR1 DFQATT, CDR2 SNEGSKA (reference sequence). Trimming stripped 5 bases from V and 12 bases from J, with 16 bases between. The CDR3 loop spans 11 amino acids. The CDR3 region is CSAQRGALDTF. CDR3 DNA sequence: TGCAGTGCTCAGCGGGGGGCCTTGGACACCTTC.

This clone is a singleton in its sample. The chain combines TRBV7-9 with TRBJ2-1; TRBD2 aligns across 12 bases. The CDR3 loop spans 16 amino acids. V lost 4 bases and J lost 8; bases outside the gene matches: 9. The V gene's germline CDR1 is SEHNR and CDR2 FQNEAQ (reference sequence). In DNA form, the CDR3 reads TGTGCCAGCAGCTCACAACTAGCGGGAGGTCTCCATGAGCAGTTCTTC. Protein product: CASSSQLAGGLHEQFF.

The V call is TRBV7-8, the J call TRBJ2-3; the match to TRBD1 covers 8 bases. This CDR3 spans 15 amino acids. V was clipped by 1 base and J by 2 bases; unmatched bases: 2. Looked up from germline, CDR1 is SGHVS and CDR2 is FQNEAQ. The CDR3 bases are TGTGCCAGCAGCTTAGGGACAGGGCTCACAGATACGCAGTATTTT. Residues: CASSLGTGLTDTQYF.

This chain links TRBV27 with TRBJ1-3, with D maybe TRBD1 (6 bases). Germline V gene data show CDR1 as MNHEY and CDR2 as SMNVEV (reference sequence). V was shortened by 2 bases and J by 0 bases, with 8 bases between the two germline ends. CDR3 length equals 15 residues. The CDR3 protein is CASSLNRVSGNTIYF. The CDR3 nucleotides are TGTGCCAGCAGTTTAAACAGGGTCTCTGGAAACACCATATATTTT.

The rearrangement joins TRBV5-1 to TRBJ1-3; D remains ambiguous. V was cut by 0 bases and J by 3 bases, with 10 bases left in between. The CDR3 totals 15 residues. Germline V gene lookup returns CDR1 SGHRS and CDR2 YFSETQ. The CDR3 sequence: CASSLAEKGGNTIYF. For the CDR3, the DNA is TGCGCCAGCAGCTTGGCCGAGAAGGGTGGAAACACCATATATTTT.

The CDR3 DNA reads TGTGCCAGCAGCTTGGCCTTGGGGGTCTCCTACGAGCAGTACTTC. It codes for CASSLALGVSYEQYF. The rearrangement uses TRBV5-5 and TRBJ2-7, with D tentatively TRBD1 or TRBD2 (5 bases each). The CDR3 totals 15 residues. The V and J ends lost 0 bases and 0 bases respectively, with 10 bases between them. Germline V gene lookup returns CDR1 SGHKS and CDR2 YYEKEE (reference sequence).

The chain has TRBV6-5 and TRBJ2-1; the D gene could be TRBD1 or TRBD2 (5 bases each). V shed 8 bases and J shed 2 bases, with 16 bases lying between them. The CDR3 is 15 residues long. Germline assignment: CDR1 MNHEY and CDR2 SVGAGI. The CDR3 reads CASWDGEGAYNEQFF. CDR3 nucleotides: TGTGCCAGCTGGGACGGGGAAGGAGCCTACAATGAGCAGTTCTTC.

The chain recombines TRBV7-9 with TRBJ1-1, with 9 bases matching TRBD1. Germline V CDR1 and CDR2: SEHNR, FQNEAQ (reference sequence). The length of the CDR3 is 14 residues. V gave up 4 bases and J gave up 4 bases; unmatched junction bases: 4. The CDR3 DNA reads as TGTGCCAGCAGCTCCGGACAGGGGAGCACTGAAGCTTTCTTT. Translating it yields CASSSGQGSTEAFF.

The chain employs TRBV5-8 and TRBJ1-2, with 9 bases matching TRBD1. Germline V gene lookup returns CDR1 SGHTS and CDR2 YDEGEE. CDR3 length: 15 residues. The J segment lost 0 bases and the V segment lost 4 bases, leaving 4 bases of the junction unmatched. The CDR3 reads CASSPGTGPNYGYTF. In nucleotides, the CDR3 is TGTGCCAGCAGCCCAGGGACAGGGCCTAACTATGGCTACACCTTC.